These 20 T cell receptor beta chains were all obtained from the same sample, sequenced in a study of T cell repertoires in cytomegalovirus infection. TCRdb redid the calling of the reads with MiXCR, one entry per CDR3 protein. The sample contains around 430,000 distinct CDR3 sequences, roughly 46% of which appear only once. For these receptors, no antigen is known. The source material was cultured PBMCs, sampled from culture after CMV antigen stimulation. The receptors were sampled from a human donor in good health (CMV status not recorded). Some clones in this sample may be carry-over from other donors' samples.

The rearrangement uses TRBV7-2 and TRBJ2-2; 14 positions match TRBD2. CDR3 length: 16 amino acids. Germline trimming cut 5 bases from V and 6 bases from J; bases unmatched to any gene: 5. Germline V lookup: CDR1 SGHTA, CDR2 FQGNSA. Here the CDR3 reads CASSPPGLAGAGELFF. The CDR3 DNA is TGTGCCAGCAGCCCACCGGGACTAGCGGGAGCCGGGGAGCTGTTTTTT.

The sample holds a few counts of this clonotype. The CDR3 DNA reads as TGTGCCAGTAGTGAGCGGTTAACCTACAATGAGCAGTTCTTC. It codes for CASSERLTYNEQFF. The rearrangement uses TRBV19 and TRBJ2-1, with a weak D call TRBD2 (5 bases). Germline values: CDR1 LNHDA, CDR2 SQIVND (reference sequence). V lost 5 bases to trimming and J lost 2 bases, with 10 bases between them. The CDR3 is 14 amino acids.

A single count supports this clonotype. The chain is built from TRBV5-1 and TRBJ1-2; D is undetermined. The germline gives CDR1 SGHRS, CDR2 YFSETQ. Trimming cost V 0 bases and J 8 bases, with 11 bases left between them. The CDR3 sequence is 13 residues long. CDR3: CASSLAGLRGYTF. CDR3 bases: TGCGCCAGCAGCTTGGCGGGGTTGAGAGGCTACACCTTC.

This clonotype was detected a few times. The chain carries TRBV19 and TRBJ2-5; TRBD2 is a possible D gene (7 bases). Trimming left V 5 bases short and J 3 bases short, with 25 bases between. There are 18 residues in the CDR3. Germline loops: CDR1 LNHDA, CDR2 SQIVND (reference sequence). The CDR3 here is CASSPSPGGQRLEETQYF. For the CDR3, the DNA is TGTGCCAGTAGTCCCAGCCCCGGGGGGCAGCGACTGGAAGAGACCCAGTACTTC.

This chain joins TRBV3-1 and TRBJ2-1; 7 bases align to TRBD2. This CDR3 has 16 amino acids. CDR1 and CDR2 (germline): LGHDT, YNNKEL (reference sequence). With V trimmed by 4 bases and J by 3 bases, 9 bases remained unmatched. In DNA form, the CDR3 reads TGTGCCAGCAGCCCCGGAGCCCAGCGGGGCTACAATGAGCAGTTCTTC. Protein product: CASSPGAQRGYNEQFF.

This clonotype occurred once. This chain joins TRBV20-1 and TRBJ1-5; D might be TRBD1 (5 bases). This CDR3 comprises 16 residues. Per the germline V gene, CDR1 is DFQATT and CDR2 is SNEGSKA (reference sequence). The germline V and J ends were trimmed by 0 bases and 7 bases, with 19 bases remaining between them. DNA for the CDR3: TGCAGTGCTAGAGATCGGAGGCAGGGCTTAGGGCAGCCCCAGCATTTT. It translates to CSARDRRQGLGQPQHF.

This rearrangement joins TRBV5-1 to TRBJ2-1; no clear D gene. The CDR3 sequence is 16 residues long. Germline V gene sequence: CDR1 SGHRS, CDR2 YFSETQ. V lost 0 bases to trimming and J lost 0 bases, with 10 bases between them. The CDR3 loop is CASSLVELSSYNEQFF. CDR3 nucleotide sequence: TGCGCCAGCAGCTTGGTTGAGTTAAGCTCCTACAATGAGCAGTTCTTC.

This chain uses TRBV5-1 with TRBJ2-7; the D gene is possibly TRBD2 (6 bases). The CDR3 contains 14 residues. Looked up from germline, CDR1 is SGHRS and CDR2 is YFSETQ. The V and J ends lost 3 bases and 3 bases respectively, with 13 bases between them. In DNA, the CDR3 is TGCGCCAGCAGCTGGAGGGGACCCATCTACGAGCAGTACTTC. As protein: CASSWRGPIYEQYF.

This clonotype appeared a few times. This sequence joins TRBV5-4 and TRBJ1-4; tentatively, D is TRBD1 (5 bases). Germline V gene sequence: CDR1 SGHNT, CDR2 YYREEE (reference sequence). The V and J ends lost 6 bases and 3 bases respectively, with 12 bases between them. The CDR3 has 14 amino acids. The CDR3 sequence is CASTDGGANEKLFF. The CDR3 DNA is TGTGCCAGCACCGATGGGGGGGCTAATGAAAAACTGTTTTTT.

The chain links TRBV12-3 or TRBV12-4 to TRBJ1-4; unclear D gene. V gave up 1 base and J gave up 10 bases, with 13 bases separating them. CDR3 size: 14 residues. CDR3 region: CASSLEEGLGKLFF. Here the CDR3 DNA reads TGTGCCAGCAGTTTAGAAGAGGGTCTCGGAAAACTGTTTTTT.

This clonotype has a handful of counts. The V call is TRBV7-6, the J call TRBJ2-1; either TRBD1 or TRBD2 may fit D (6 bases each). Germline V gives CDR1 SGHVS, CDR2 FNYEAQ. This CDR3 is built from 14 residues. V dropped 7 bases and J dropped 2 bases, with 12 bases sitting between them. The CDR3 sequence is CASTLGGPYNEQFF. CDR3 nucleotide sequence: TGTGCCAGCACCCTAGGGGGGCCCTACAATGAGCAGTTCTTC.

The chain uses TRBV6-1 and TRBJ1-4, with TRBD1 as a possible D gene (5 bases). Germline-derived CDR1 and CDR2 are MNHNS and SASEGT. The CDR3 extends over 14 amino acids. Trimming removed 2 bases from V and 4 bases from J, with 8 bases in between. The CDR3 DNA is TGTGCCAGCAGTGAATCGGGGGATAATGAAAAACTGTTTTTT. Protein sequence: CASSESGDNEKLFF.

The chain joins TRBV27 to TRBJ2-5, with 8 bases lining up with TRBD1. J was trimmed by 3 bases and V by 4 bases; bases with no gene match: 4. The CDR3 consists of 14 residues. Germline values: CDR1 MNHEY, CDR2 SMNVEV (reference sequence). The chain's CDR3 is CASSSHRGEETQYF. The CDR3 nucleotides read TGTGCCAGCAGTTCCCACAGGGGGGAAGAGACCCAGTACTTC.

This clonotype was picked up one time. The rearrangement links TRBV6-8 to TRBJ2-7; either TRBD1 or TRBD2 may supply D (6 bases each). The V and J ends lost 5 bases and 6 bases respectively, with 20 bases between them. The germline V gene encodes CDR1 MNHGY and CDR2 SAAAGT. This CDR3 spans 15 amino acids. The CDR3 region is CASSEYPGGPREQYF. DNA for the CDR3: TGTGCCAGCAGTGAATATCCCGGGGGCCCGCGCGAGCAGTACTTC.

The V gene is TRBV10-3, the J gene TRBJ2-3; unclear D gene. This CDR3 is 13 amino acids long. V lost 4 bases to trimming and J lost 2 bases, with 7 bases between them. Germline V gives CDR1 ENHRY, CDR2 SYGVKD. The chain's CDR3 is CAISGTATDTQYF. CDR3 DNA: TGTGCCATCAGTGGAACTGCCACAGATACGCAGTATTTT.

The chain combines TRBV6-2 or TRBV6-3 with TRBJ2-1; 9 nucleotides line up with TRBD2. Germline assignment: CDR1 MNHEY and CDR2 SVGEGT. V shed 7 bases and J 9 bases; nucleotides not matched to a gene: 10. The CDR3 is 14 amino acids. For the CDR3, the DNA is TGTGCCAGCACCCGGGGCGGGGGGGCGGTTGAGCAGTTCTTC. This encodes CASTRGGGAVEQFF.

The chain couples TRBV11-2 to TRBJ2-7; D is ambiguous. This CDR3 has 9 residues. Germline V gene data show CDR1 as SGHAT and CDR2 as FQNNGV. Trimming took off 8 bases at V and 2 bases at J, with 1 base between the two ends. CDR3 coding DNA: TGTGCCAGCCCCTACGAGCAGTACTTC. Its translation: CASPYEQYF.

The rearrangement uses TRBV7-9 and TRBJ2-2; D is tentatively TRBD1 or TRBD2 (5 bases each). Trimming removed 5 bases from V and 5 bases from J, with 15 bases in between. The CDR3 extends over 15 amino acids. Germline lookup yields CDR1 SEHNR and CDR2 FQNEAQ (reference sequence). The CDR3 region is CASSLLGVETGELFF. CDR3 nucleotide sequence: TGTGCCAGCAGCCTGTTGGGGGTAGAGACCGGGGAGCTGTTTTTT.

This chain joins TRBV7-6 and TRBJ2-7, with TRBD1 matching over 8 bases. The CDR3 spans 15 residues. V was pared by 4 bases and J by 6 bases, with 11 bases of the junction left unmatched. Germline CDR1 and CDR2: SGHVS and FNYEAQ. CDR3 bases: TGTGCCAGCAGCTATAGCTACAGGGGGAAGCCCGAGCAGTACTTC. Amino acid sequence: CASSYSYRGKPEQYF.

The CDR3 DNA reads as TGTGCCAGCGCCCCAAGGAGTCGAGCGGAGGCGAACACCGGGGAGCTGTTTTTT. The encoded protein is CASAPRSRAEANTGELFF. The chain is built from TRBV27 and TRBJ2-2, with D maybe TRBD2 (5 bases). The CDR3 consists of 18 residues. Germline CDR1 reads MNHEY; CDR2 reads SMNVEV (reference sequence). V was pared by 8 bases and J by 0 bases, with 22 bases between.